This entry lists 25 T cell receptor beta chains sequenced from one sample in a study of blood T cell repertoires in COVID-19. Here immunoSEQ multiplex PCR was the method, and the copy in TCRdb shows in-frame clones only, minus some. The sample gives about 310,000 clones, 87% of which show up once; roughly 2% is in the top ten. The sample taken for sequencing was peripheral blood. These receptors originate from a man between 18 and 35 years old with active or convalescent COVID-19.

The chain couples TRBV7-2 to TRBJ2-3; 8 nucleotides match TRBD1. The junction had 10 bases not matched to a gene; V was cut back by 5 bases and J by 0 bases. The CDR3 spans 17 residues. Germline V gives CDR1 SGHTA, CDR2 FQGNSA. For the CDR3, the DNA is TGTGCCAGCAGCCCTAGTCCGGACAGGGCTAGCACAGATACGCAGTATTTT. Its protein is CASSPSPDRASTDTQYF.

This chain links TRBV7-2 with TRBJ2-1, with a possible D match to TRBD2 (6 bases). Germline CDR1 SGHTA, CDR2 FQGNSA. Trimming cost V 2 bases and J 2 bases, with 10 bases left between them. There are 15 residues in the CDR3. The CDR3 DNA reads as TGTGCCAGCAGCTTATTTGGCGGGGCCTACAATGAGCAGTTCTTC. It specifies CASSLFGGAYNEQFF.

The genes are TRBV2 and TRBJ2-7; 12 nucleotides agree with TRBD1. J lost 10 bases, V lost 6 bases, and 10 bases had no gene match. CDR3 length equals 14 residues. Germline loops: CDR1 SNHLY, CDR2 FYNNEI. This CDR3 is CASSPPGQGARQYF. Here the CDR3 DNA reads TGTGCCAGCAGCCCCCCGGGACAGGGGGCTAGACAGTACTTC. Filled out from reference TRBV2 and TRBJ2-7, the complete variable domain reads EPEVTQTPSHQVTQMGQEVILRCVPISNHLYFYWYRQILGQKVEFLVSFYNNEISEKSEIFDDQFSVERPDGSNFTLKIRSTKLEDSAMYFCASSPPGQGARQYFGPGTRLTVT.

The chain carries TRBV7-9 and TRBJ1-1; perhaps TRBD1 as D (6 bases). The CDR3 covers 16 residues. Trimming cost V 6 bases and J 0 bases, with 17 bases left between them. In germline, CDR1 is SEHNR, CDR2 FQNEAQ (reference sequence). The CDR3 sequence: CASSTVGADVNTEAFF. The DNA for the CDR3 is TGTGCCAGCAGTACCGTGGGGGCAGACGTGAACACTGAAGCTTTCTTT.

Only one count was recorded for this clone. The chain has TRBV2 and TRBJ1-2; 8 nucleotides match TRBD1. Germline CDR1 is SNHLY and CDR2 is FYNNEI. The trim removed 6 bases at V and 4 bases at J, leaving 7 bases unmatched. The CDR3 runs 14 residues. The CDR3 here is CASSGQGLGYGYTF. The CDR3 coding sequence is TGTGCCAGCAGCGGACAGGGCCTTGGCTATGGCTACACCTTC.

The chain couples TRBV5-6 to TRBJ1-2; no reliable D call. The V gene's germline CDR1 is SGHDT and CDR2 YYEEEE. V lost 0 bases to trimming and J lost 4 bases, with 13 bases between them. The length of the CDR3 is 15 residues. The CDR3, as DNA: TGTGCCAGCAGCTTGGTCGACAAGACATCCTATGGCTACACCTTC. Translation gives CASSLVDKTSYGYTF.

V gene TRBV27 combines with J gene TRBJ1-4; TRBD1 matches 7 bases. V shed 6 bases, J shed 8 bases, and the junction held 15 bases outside the gene matches. This CDR3 region has 16 residues. CDR1 is MNHEY and CDR2 is SMNVEV in the germline V gene (reference sequence). The CDR3 here is CASSDLTGVSKEKLFF. As DNA, the CDR3 is TGTGCCAGCAGCGACCTCACAGGGGTATCAAAGGAAAAACTGTTTTTT. Full variable domain (remainder filled in from reference TRBV27 and TRBJ1-4): EAQVTQNPRYLITVTGKKLTVTCSQNMNHEYMSWYRQDPGLGLRQIYYSMNVEVTDKGDVPEGYKVSRKEKRNFPLILESPSPNQTSLYFCASSDLTGVSKEKLFFGSGTQLSVL.

The rearrangement uses TRBV7-3 and TRBJ1-1; D remains unclear. The CDR3 consists of 17 residues. The germline V gene has CDR1 SGHTA and CDR2 FQGTGA. The germline V and J ends were trimmed by 3 bases and 0 bases, with 17 bases remaining between them. CDR3 amino acids: CASSLGEVSSLNTEAFF. CDR3 DNA: TGTGCCAGCAGCTTGGGCGAGGTTTCTAGCCTGAACACTGAAGCTTTCTTT.

V gene TRBV27 combines with J gene TRBJ2-5; D gene unclear. CDR3 length equals 14 residues. The germline V gene encodes CDR1 MNHEY and CDR2 SMNVEV (reference sequence). V lost 1 base, J lost 4 bases, and 10 bases lay in between. CDR3 nucleotides: TGTGCCAGCAGTTTATGGGCAGCCAGAGAGACCCAGTACTTC. Protein sequence: CASSLWAARETQYF.

The V call is TRBV5-5, the J call TRBJ1-4; 8 nucleotides match TRBD1. V was pared by 4 bases and J by 0 bases, with 8 bases of the junction left unmatched. The CDR3 runs to 17 residues. In germline, CDR1 is SGHKS, CDR2 YYEKEE (reference sequence). DNA of the CDR3: TGTGCCAGCAGCGTGAGACAGGGGTATGCAACTAATGAAAAACTGTTTTTT. Residues: CASSVRQGYATNEKLFF.

The chain uses TRBV13 and TRBJ1-1, with 9 bases lining up with TRBD1. The V gene's germline CDR1 is PRHDT and CDR2 FYEKMQ (reference sequence). The CDR3 is 17 residues long. V was clipped by 5 bases and J by 0 bases; unmatched bases: 10. CDR3 in DNA: TGTGCCAGCAGCCAGGACAGGGGAATGCTGATGAACACTGAAGCTTTCTTT. This translates into CASSQDRGMLMNTEAFF.

About this clone itself: The junction does not match germline at one end; this may be a read error. The rearrangement links TRBV7-9 to TRBJ2-1, with D perhaps TRBD1 (6 bases). The CDR3 consists of 13 residues. The germline gives CDR1 SEHNR, CDR2 FQNEAQ (reference sequence). This CDR3 is CASSYRGYSEQFF. CDR3 bases: TGTGCCAGCAGCTATAGGGGGTACAGTGAGCAGTTCTTC. The full variable domain, rest sourced from reference TRBV7-9 and TRBJ2-1, is DTGVSQNPRHKITKRGQNVTFRCDPISEHNRLYWYRQTLGQGPEFLTYFQNEAQLEKSRLLSDRFSAERPKGSFSTLEIQRTEQGDSAMYLCASSYRGYSEQFFGPGTRLTVL.

V usage is TRBV29-1 and J usage is TRBJ2-1, with D possibly being TRBD2 (5 bases). The germline V gene encodes CDR1 SQVTM and CDR2 ANQGSEA. The CDR3 has 14 residues. The ends were cut back, 3 bases at V and 4 bases at J, with 13 bases in the middle. The CDR3: CSVDGLALYNEQFF. The CDR3 region has the DNA TGCAGCGTTGATGGGCTAGCTTTGTACAATGAGCAGTTCTTC.

In this sample, this clone turned up once. The chain uses TRBV4-2 and TRBJ1-4; the D gene is possibly TRBD1 (6 bases). Germline lookup yields CDR1 LGHNA and CDR2 YNFKEQ. V was cut by 4 bases and J by 8 bases, with 14 bases left in between. CDR3 length: 14 residues. Here the CDR3 DNA reads TGTGCCAGCAGCCTCCGGGACACCGGAGAAAAACTGTTTTTT. It encodes CASSLRDTGEKLFF.

The chain uses TRBV28 and TRBJ1-1; D uncertain. The CDR3 consists of 14 residues. In germline, CDR1 is MDHEN, CDR2 SYDVKM. V was trimmed by 2 bases and J by 2 bases, leaving 9 bases between them. The CDR3 sequence is CASSLRLPNTEAFF. The CDR3 DNA follows: TGTGCCAGCAGTTTACGTCTTCCTAACACTGAAGCTTTCTTT.

The V gene is TRBV7-2, the J gene TRBJ2-5, with a possible D match to TRBD2 (7 bases). The V end was cut by 6 bases, the J end by 5 bases, with 13 bases between. The CDR3 runs to 13 residues. Germline CDR1 reads SGHTA; CDR2 reads FQGNSA. CDR3 coding DNA: TGTGCCAGCAGGTGGGGGGGGCACGAGACCCAGTACTTC. Translating it yields CASRWGGHETQYF.

The V call is TRBV5-1, the J call TRBJ2-3; 16 bases are a match to TRBD2. V dropped 4 bases and J dropped 3; count of bases not matched to a gene: 8. In germline, CDR1 is SGHRS, CDR2 YFSETQ. This CDR3 comprises 18 residues. CDR3 nucleotide sequence: TGCGCCAGCAGCCCCCAGGGACTAGCGGGGGGGCCTACAGATACGCAGTATTTT. Protein product: CASSPQGLAGGPTDTQYF.

The CDR3 DNA is TGTGCCAGCAGCTTTCGGGGGTGGGGTGGCAAAAACATTCAGTACTTC. Translation: CASSFRGWGGKNIQYF. The chain carries TRBV11-1 and TRBJ2-4; TRBD2 is a possible D gene (6 bases). Trimming took off 3 bases at V and 3 bases at J, with 15 bases between the two ends. The CDR3 totals 16 residues. From germline, CDR1 is SGHAT and CDR2 FQDESV (reference sequence).

The chain carries TRBV9 and TRBJ1-3; the D gene is possibly TRBD1 (5 bases). Germline V lookup: CDR1 SGDLS, CDR2 YYNGEE. With 2 bases removed from V and 1 base from J, the gap between germline ends came to 16 bases. This CDR3 contains 17 residues. CDR3 sequence: CASSVGLSRWSGNTIYF. In DNA, the CDR3 is TGTGCCAGCAGCGTGGGACTTTCTAGATGGTCTGGAAACACCATATATTTT.

V usage is TRBV27 and J usage is TRBJ1-1, with 8 bases aligning to TRBD1. J lost 0 bases, V lost 4 bases, and 1 base had no gene match. Germline values: CDR1 MNHEY, CDR2 SMNVEV (reference sequence). There are 14 residues in the CDR3. The CDR3 region is CASSWDRMNTEAFF. Here the CDR3 DNA reads TGTGCCAGCAGTTGGGACAGGATGAACACTGAAGCTTTCTTT.

V usage is TRBV7-8 and J usage is TRBJ2-7; D ambiguous. The CDR3 contains 12 residues. Trimming took 1 base from V and 3 from J, leaving 4 bases between them. The V gene's germline CDR1 is SGHVS and CDR2 FQNEAQ. In DNA, the CDR3 is TGTGCCAGCAGCTTAGTACACTACGAGCAGTACTTC. It yields the protein CASSLVHYEQYF. Variable domain in full (rest from reference TRBV7-8 and TRBJ2-7): GAGVSQSPRYKVAKRGQDVALRCDPISGHVSLFWYQQALGQGPEFLTYFQNEAQLDKSGLPSDRFFAERPEGSVSTLKIQRTQQEDSAVYLCASSLVHYEQYFGPGTRLTVT.

The rearrangement joins TRBV7-8 to TRBJ1-5; D gene ambiguous. This CDR3 comprises 16 residues. Germline V gene sequence: CDR1 SGHVS, CDR2 FQNEAQ. V gave up 3 bases and J gave up 1 base, with 13 bases separating them. The CDR3 here is CASSLSIIGSNQPQHF. The DNA of the CDR3 is TGTGCCAGCAGCTTGTCTATTATCGGGAGCAATCAGCCCCAGCATTTT.

This rearrangement joins TRBV2 to TRBJ1-4, with a weak D call TRBD1 (6 bases). The CDR3 has 14 residues. In germline, CDR1 is SNHLY, CDR2 FYNNEI. The ends were cut back, 5 bases at V and 6 bases at J, with 13 bases in the middle. The CDR3 DNA follows: TGTGCCAGCAGTCCTACAGGGTTCGATGAAAAACTGTTTTTT. This sequence encodes CASSPTGFDEKLFF. Full variable domain (missing parts from reference TRBV2 and TRBJ1-4): EPEVTQTPSHQVTQMGQEVILRCVPISNHLYFYWYRQILGQKVEFLVSFYNNEISEKSEIFDDQFSVERPDGSNFTLKIRSTKLEDSAMYFCASSPTGFDEKLFFGSGTQLSVL.

A few counts support this clone. CDR3 sequence: CASRRTYYEQYF. CDR3 bases: TGTGCCAGCAGGAGGACTTACTACGAGCAGTACTTC. The chain links TRBV2 to TRBJ2-7, with D perhaps TRBD2 (5 bases). Germline CDR1 and CDR2: SNHLY and FYNNEI. Trimming stripped 6 bases from V and 3 bases from J, with 9 bases between. The CDR3 has 12 amino acids.

The V call is TRBV2, the J call TRBJ1-4; TRBD1 agrees at 10 bases. The V segment lost 9 bases and the J segment 7 bases; nucleotides outside the gene matches: 8. This CDR3 is 14 amino acids long. Germline V gene data show CDR1 as SNHLY and CDR2 as FYNNEI. CDR3: CASQSGTGVEKLFF. CDR3 DNA sequence: TGTGCCAGTCAGTCCGGGACAGGGGTTGAAAAACTGTTTTTT.